The TCR beta chain under discussion was sequenced for a study of blood T cell repertoires in COVID-19. Sequencing was performed with immunoSEQ multiplex PCR; in TCRdb, only in-frame clones are kept and a portion is missing. The data hold about 140,000 clones, with 70% to 90% observed a single time. The CDR3 is made up of 14 amino acids. Germline loops: CDR1 SGHRS, CDR2 YFSETQ. Unmatched junction bases numbered 6, after V lost 7 bases and J lost 1 base. The TCR comes from a man aged 65-85 years with acute or convalescent COVID-19. Specimen: peripheral blood. This chain links TRBV5-1 with TRBJ1-1; 8 bases are a match to TRBD1. CDR3 nucleotide sequence: TGCGCCAGCCAGACAGGGGCGCCGAACACTGAAGCTTTCTTT. Protein sequence: CASQTGAPNTEAFF. Full variable domain (rest looked up from reference TRBV5-1 and TRBJ1-1): KAGVTQTPRYLIKTRGQQVTLSCSPISGHRSVSWYQQTPGQGLQFLFEYFSETQRNKGNFPGRFSGRQFSNSRSEMNVSTLELGDSALYLCASQTGAPNTEAFFGQGTRLTVV.